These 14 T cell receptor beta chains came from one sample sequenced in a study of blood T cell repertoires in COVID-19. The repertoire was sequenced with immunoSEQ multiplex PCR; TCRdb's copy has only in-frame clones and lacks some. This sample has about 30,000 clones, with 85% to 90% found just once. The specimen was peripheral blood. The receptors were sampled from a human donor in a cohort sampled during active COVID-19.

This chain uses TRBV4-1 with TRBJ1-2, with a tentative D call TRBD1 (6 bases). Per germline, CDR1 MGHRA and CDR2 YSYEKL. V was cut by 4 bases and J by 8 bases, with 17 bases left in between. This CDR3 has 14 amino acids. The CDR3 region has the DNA TGCGCCAGCAGCCTACTACAGGGTGGGGAAGGCTACACCTTC. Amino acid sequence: CASSLLQGGEGYTF.

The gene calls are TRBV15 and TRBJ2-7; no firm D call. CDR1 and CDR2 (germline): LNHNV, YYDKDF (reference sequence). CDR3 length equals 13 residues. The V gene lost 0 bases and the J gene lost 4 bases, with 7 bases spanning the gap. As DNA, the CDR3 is TGTGCCACCAGCAGAGATCTCGGTTACGAGCAGTACTTC. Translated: CATSRDLGYEQYF.

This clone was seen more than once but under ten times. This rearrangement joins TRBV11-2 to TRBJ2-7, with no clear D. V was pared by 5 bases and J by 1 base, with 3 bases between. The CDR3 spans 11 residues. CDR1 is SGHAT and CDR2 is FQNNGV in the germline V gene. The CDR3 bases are TGTGCCAGCAGCCCTTCCTACGAGCAGTACTTC. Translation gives CASSPSYEQYF.

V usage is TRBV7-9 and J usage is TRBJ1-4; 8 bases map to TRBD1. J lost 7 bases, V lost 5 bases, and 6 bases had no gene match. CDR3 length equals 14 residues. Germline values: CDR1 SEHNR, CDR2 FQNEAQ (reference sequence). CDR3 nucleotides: TGTGCCAGCAGCCTGACAGGGGAGTCTGAAAAACTGTTTTTT. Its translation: CASSLTGESEKLFF.

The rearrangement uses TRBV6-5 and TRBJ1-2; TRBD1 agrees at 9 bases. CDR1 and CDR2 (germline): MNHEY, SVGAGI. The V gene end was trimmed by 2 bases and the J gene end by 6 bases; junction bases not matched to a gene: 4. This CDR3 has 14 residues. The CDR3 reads CASSYRTGEDGYTF. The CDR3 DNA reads TGTGCCAGCAGTTACCGGACAGGGGAGGATGGCTACACCTTC.

CDR3 sequence (DNA): TGTGCCAGCAGCTTGGTGTGGGGGCAAAATTCACCCCTCCACTTT. Its translation: CASSLVWGQNSPLHF. V is TRBV5-5 and J is TRBJ1-6; D might be TRBD1 (6 bases). With 0 bases removed from V and 7 bases from J, the gap between germline ends came to 11 bases. CDR3 length: 15 amino acids. Germline V gene lookup returns CDR1 SGHKS and CDR2 YYEKEE (reference sequence).

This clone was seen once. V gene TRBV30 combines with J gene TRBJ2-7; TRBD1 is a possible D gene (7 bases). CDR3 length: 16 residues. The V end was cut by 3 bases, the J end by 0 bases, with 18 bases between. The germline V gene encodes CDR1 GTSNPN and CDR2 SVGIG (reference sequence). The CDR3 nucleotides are TGTGCCTGGAGGGGGTACAGGAGGGACAGCTCCTACGAGCAGTACTTC. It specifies CAWRGYRRDSSYEQYF.

The CDR3 is CASTRSGQGGYTF. The CDR3 nucleotides are TGTGCCAGCACTCGATCGGGACAGGGTGGCTACACCTTC. The chain is built from TRBV2 and TRBJ1-2; 9 positions match TRBD1. CDR3 size: 13 residues. V was clipped by 7 bases and J by 7 bases; unmatched bases: 7. Germline V gives CDR1 SNHLY, CDR2 FYNNEI.

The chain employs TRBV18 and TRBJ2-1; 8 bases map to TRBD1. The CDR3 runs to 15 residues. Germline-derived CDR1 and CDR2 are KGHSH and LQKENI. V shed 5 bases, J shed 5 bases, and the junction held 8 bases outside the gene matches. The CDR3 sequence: CASSAPTGAHNEQFF. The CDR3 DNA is TGTGCCAGCTCAGCCCCGACAGGGGCCCACAATGAGCAGTTCTTC.

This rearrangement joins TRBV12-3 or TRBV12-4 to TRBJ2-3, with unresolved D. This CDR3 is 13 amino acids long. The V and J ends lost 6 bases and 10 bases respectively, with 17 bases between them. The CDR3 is CASSPTRRSAQYF. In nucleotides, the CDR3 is TGTGCCAGCAGCCCCACTCGTAGATCGGCGCAGTATTTT.

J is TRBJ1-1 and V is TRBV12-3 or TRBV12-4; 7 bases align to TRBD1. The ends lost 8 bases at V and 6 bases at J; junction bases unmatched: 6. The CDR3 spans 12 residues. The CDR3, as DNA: TGTGCCAGCGGACGAGGGGGCGCTGAAGCTTTCTTT. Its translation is CASGRGGAEAFF.

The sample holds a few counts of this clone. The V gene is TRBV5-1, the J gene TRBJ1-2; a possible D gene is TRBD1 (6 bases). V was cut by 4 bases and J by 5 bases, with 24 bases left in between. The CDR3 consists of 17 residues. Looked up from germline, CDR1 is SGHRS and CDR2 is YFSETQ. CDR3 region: CASSPTPTGPTLYGYTF. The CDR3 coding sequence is TGCGCCAGCAGCCCCACCCCTACAGGGCCCACCTTGTATGGCTACACCTTC.

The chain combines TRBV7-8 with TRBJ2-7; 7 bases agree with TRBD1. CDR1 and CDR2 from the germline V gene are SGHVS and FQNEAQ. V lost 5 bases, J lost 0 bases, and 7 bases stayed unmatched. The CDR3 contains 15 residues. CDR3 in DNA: TGTGCCAGCAGCATGCCACAGGGGTTCTCCTACGAGCAGTACTTC. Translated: CASSMPQGFSYEQYF.

CDR3 DNA sequence: TGCGCCAGCAGCCGGCACCTGACAGGGAATGGCTACACCTTC. Its translation: CASSRHLTGNGYTF. The chain uses TRBV5-1 and TRBJ1-2; TRBD1 agrees at 7 bases. J lost 6 bases, V lost 4 bases, and 9 bases had no gene match. CDR3 length: 14 residues. From germline, CDR1 is SGHRS and CDR2 YFSETQ.